A single T cell receptor beta chain is shown here with its context. This CDR3 has 13 residues. Germline CDR1 reads LNHDA; CDR2 reads SQIVND (reference sequence). Trimming removed 3 bases from V and 5 bases from J, with 10 bases in between. These data come from a study of T cell changes during pregnancy in multiple sclerosis. TCRdb keeps only in-frame clones here, not all; method: immunoSEQ multiplex PCR. The sample lists some 100,000 clones; about 92% were seen once. The rearrangement links TRBV19 to TRBJ1-2; the D gene is possibly TRBD1 (5 bases). The specimen comprised peripheral blood, sampled in the second trimester of pregnancy. The clonotype was recovered from a female donor with multiple sclerosis, enrolled in a pregnancy study. The CDR3 DNA reads TGTGCCAGTAGTATCGGGCAGGGTTATGGCTACACCTTC. This translates into CASSIGQGYGYTF.